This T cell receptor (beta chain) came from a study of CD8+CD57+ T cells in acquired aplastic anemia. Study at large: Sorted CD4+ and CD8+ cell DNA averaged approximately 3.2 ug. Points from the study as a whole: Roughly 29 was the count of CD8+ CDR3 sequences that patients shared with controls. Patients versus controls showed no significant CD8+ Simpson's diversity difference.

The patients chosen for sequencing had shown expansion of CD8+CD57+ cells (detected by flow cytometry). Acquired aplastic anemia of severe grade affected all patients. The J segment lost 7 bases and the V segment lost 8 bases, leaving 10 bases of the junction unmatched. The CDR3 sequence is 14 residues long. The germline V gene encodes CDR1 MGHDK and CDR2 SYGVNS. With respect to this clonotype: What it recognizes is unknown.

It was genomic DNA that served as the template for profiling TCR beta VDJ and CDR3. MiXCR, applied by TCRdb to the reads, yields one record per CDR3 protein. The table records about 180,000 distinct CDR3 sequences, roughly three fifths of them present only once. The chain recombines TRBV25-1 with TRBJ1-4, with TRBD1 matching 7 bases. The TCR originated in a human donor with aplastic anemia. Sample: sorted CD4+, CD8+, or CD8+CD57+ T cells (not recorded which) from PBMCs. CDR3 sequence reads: CASGPTGRSEKLFF. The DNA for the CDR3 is TGTGCCAGCGGCCCGACAGGGCGAAGTGAAAAACTGTTTTTT.